The 27 T cell receptor beta chains listed next were all sequenced from one sample in a study of T cells in Graves' hyperthyroidism and ophthalmopathy (dated by TCRdb to between 2018 and 2020). The method was multiplex PCR. Sequencer: Illumina HiSeq 2000. TCR beta CDR3 regions were amplified from RNA transcripts. For the first round of RT-PCR on the TCR CDR3, the HTBI primer set was used together with the Qiagen OneStep RT-PCR kit. The raw public data were reprocessed by TCRdb itself: fastp quality trimming at Q25, MiXCR clonotype calling, in-frame beta chains only. Rows merge per CDR3 protein into single entries with the most common DNA and genes. Within this sample are 250,000 or so distinct CDR3 sequences, with 13% to 15% of them counted one time only. Clones ranked in the top ten supply approximately 12% of the sample. Input material: blood. The receptors here all came from a woman aged 40 to 55 with Graves' hyperthyroidism that later progressed to Graves' ophthalmopathy.

In its sample, this clonotype was seen many times. The chain joins TRBV28 to TRBJ2-3; D gene unclear. V shed 6 bases and J shed 7 bases, with 14 bases lying between them. CDR1 is MDHEN and CDR2 is SYDVKM in the germline V gene. This CDR3 comprises 13 residues. The CDR3 protein is CASSLTRTNTQYF. The CDR3 bases are TGTGCCAGCAGCCTGACCCGGACCAATACGCAGTATTTT. Full variable domain (rest looked up from reference TRBV28 and TRBJ2-3): DVKVTQSSRYLVKRTGEKVFLECVQDMDHENMFWYRQDPGLGLRLIYFSYDVKMKEKGDIPEGYSVSREKKERFSLILESASTNQTSMYLCASSLTRTNTQYFGPGTRLTVL.

This clonotype has a count of ten or more. The V and J genes are TRBV29-1 and TRBJ2-3; 9 nucleotides match TRBD1. V trimming: 6 bases; J trimming: 6 bases; junction bases outside the gene matches: 4. Germline V gene sequence: CDR1 SQVTM, CDR2 ANQGSEA. CDR3 length: 12 amino acids. In DNA form, the CDR3 reads TGCAGCGTGGCCGACAGGGGGGATACGCAGTATTTT. Translating gives CSVADRGDTQYF.

This clonotype occurred many times. The CDR3 is CSASRVSVTEAFF. The CDR3 nucleotides are TGCAGTGCTAGTAGGGTTTCGGTCACTGAAGCTTTCTTT. The V gene is TRBV20-1, the J gene TRBJ1-1; D is unclear. The ends were cut back, 3 bases at V and 4 bases at J, with 12 bases in the middle. The CDR3 runs to 13 residues. Germline V gene sequence: CDR1 DFQATT, CDR2 SNEGSKA (reference sequence).

This chain joins TRBV2 and TRBJ2-7; no definite D call. There are 14 residues in the CDR3. From germline, CDR1 is SNHLY and CDR2 FYNNEI. Trimming cost V 10 bases and J 5 bases, with 21 bases left between them. The DNA for the CDR3 is TGTGCCACAAGAAAGAGATACGTCGACGACGAGCAGTACTTC. Its protein product is CATRKRYVDDEQYF.

This clonotype showed up just once. V gene TRBV9 combines with J gene TRBJ2-7; the match to TRBD2 covers 7 bases. Germline trimming cut 3 bases from V and 4 bases from J; bases unmatched to any gene: 7. The germline V gene has CDR1 SGDLS and CDR2 YYNGEE. The CDR3 loop spans 14 amino acids. The CDR3 spells CASSAGAGLYEQYF. DNA of the CDR3: TGTGCCAGCAGCGCGGGAGCGGGACTTTACGAGCAGTACTTC.

This clonotype was counted at least ten times. The chain carries TRBV6-1 and TRBJ2-7; D unresolved. Trimming pared 6 bases from V and 4 bases from J, leaving 7 bases between. The CDR3 is 11 residues long. The germline V gene has CDR1 MNHNS and CDR2 SASEGT. CDR3 sequence: CASRGIYEQYF. The CDR3 DNA follows: TGTGCCAGCAGGGGGATTTACGAGCAGTACTTC.

At least ten counts were recorded for this clonotype. The chain has TRBV29-1 and TRBJ1-4; D uncertain. The CDR3 has 15 amino acids. Looked up from germline, CDR1 is SQVTM and CDR2 is ANQGSEA. V lost 5 bases and J lost 2, with 15 bases in between. For the CDR3, the DNA is TGCAGCGTTAAACCTAAGGGTCGCACTAATGAAAAACTGTTTTTT. Its protein product is CSVKPKGRTNEKLFF.

The chain is built from TRBV7-8 and TRBJ2-1, with D tentatively TRBD2 (5 bases). The CDR3 has 14 amino acids. Germline V lookup: CDR1 SGHVS, CDR2 FQNEAQ. V lost 3 bases to trimming and J lost 5 bases, with 11 bases between them. The CDR3 protein is CASSLSETNNEQFF. The CDR3 DNA reads TGTGCCAGCAGCTTGTCCGAGACTAACAATGAGCAGTTCTTC.

This clonotype has only a few counts. This chain joins TRBV30 and TRBJ1-3; possible D gene TRBD1, 6 bases. Germline V CDR1 and CDR2: GTSNPN, SVGIG (reference sequence). V was cut by 2 bases and J by 4 bases, with 18 bases left in between. The CDR3 sequence is 16 residues long. The chain's CDR3 is CAWSYWGGRGGNTIYF. CDR3 sequence (DNA): TGTGCCTGGAGTTACTGGGGAGGCAGGGGAGGAAACACCATATATTTT.

The CDR3 DNA is TGTGCCAGCAGGCAGACTAGCGGCTACGAGCAGTACTTC. It codes for CASRQTSGYEQYF. This chain joins TRBV5-6 and TRBJ2-7, with 9 bases lining up with TRBD2. Looked up from germline, CDR1 is SGHDT and CDR2 is YYEEEE. This CDR3 is 13 amino acids long. V shed 5 bases and J 3 bases; nucleotides not matched to a gene: 3.

Note on this clonotype: A much more abundant neighbour one base away suggests this may be a read error. The rearrangement links TRBV7-9 to TRBJ2-1; D may match TRBD1 or TRBD2 (7 bases each). V was shortened by 0 bases and J by 5 bases, with 14 bases between the two germline ends. Germline loops: CDR1 SEHNR, CDR2 FQNEAQ (reference sequence). This CDR3 contains 16 residues. CDR3 DNA: TGTGCCAGCAGCTTAGCGCGGGGGACAGAGGACAATGAGCAGTTCTTC. This codes for CASSLARGTEDNEQFF.

Points on this clonotype: With a much larger clone just one base away, this may be a read error. CDR3 protein: CATSFQVGKSNEQFF. In nucleotides, the CDR3 is TGTGCCACCAGTTTCCAGGTGGGCAAATCCAATGAGCAGTTCTTC. V and J are TRBV24-1 and TRBJ2-1; D gene unclear. CDR1 is KGHDR, CDR2 SFDVKD, per germline. Trimming left V 6 bases short and J 6 bases short, with 17 bases between. CDR3 size: 15 residues.

In this sample, this clonotype turned up many times. The chain uses TRBV30 and TRBJ1-1; 7 nucleotides agree with TRBD1. The CDR3 consists of 16 residues. Germline loops: CDR1 GTSNPN, CDR2 SVGIG (reference sequence). With 3 bases clipped from V and 3 bases from J, the junction kept 13 bases outside the gene matches. The CDR3 loop is CAWSAGLTGYHTEAFF. The CDR3 coding sequence is TGTGCCTGGAGCGCTGGATTGACAGGGTATCACACTGAAGCTTTCTTT. Filled out from reference TRBV30 and TRBJ1-1, the complete variable domain reads SQTIHQWPATLVQPVGSPLSLECTVEGTSNPNLYWYRQAAGRGLQLLFYSVGIGQISSEVPQNLSASRPQDRQFILSSKKLLLSDSGFYLCAWSAGLTGYHTEAFFGQGTRLTVV.

This clonotype was seen at least ten times. The rearrangement joins TRBV3-1 to TRBJ2-7; tentatively, D is TRBD2 (6 bases). The CDR3 consists of 15 residues. The ends were cut back, 1 base at V and 2 bases at J, with 12 bases in the middle. Germline CDR1 is LGHDT and CDR2 is YNNKEL (reference sequence). CDR3 protein: CASSQGVAVTYEQYF. The DNA of the CDR3 is TGTGCCAGCAGCCAAGGGGTAGCGGTCACCTACGAGCAGTACTTC.

There are many counts of this clonotype. This chain uses TRBV6-5 with TRBJ1-6; D uncertain. Trimming removed 0 bases from V and 0 bases from J, with 15 bases in between. Germline CDR1 and CDR2: MNHEY and SVGAGI. This CDR3 has 19 amino acids. This CDR3 reads CASSYSIGRRSSYNSPLHF. CDR3 nucleotides: TGTGCCAGCAGTTACTCCATCGGGCGCCGATCCTCCTATAATTCACCCCTCCACTTT.

Ten or more counts support this clonotype. This chain connects TRBV7-6 to TRBJ2-6, with no clear D. V gave up 5 bases and J gave up 2 bases, with 13 bases separating them. In germline, CDR1 is SGHVS, CDR2 FNYEAQ. This CDR3 spans 16 amino acids. In nucleotides, the CDR3 is TGTGCCAGCAGCCCCACCTTTAGGGCTGGGGCCAACGTCCTGACTTTC. Translated, it gives CASSPTFRAGANVLTF.

Ten or more counts support this clonotype. The genes are TRBV27 and TRBJ2-5; 7 nucleotides agree with TRBD1. Germline lookup yields CDR1 MNHEY and CDR2 SMNVEV (reference sequence). Trimming cost V 2 bases and J 3 bases; bases outside gene matches: 6. CDR3 length: 15 amino acids. The CDR3 region is CASSLSRDSEETQYF. The CDR3 DNA follows: TGTGCCAGCAGTTTAAGCCGGGACAGTGAAGAGACCCAGTACTTC.

This clonotype was recorded at least ten times. V gene TRBV28 combines with J gene TRBJ2-1; TRBD1 might be the D (5 bases). This CDR3 region has 16 residues. Trimming cost V 3 bases and J 9 bases, with 21 bases left between them. Germline CDR1 reads MDHEN; CDR2 reads SYDVKM. This chain's CDR3 is CASSLKSAGLMGEQFF. For the CDR3, the DNA is TGTGCCAGCAGTTTGAAATCGGCAGGGCTTATGGGTGAGCAGTTCTTC.

This clonotype was observed at least ten times. The rearrangement uses TRBV2 and TRBJ1-5, with 7 bases lining up with TRBD1. V gave up 6 bases and J gave up 0 bases; unmatched junction bases: 5. Germline CDR1 is SNHLY and CDR2 is FYNNEI. This CDR3 comprises 15 residues. DNA of the CDR3: TGTGCCAGCAGGCCGGACAGGCCTAGCAATCAGCCCCAGCATTTT. Amino acid sequence: CASRPDRPSNQPQHF.

In this sample, this clonotype turned up a few times. This sequence joins TRBV10-2 and TRBJ2-1; D is possibly TRBD2 (6 bases). The V gene lost 1 base and the J gene lost 6 bases, with 16 bases spanning the gap. Looked up from germline, CDR1 is WSHSY and CDR2 is SAAADI. The CDR3 has 16 residues. The CDR3 is CASSEFRDSTLNEQFF. CDR3 nucleotide sequence: TGCGCCAGCAGTGAGTTCCGGGACTCTACCCTCAATGAGCAGTTCTTC.

This clonotype was seen repeatedly, ten times or more. The chain combines TRBV27 with TRBJ2-2, with D possibly being TRBD2 (6 bases). Germline V gene lookup returns CDR1 MNHEY and CDR2 SMNVEV (reference sequence). V was shortened by 0 bases and J by 5 bases, with 7 bases between the two germline ends. The CDR3 covers 14 residues. The CDR3, as DNA: TGTGCCAGCAGTTTATCGGGAGGTACCGGGGAGCTGTTTTTT. Translating it yields CASSLSGGTGELFF.

This clonotype was seen only a few times. This rearrangement joins TRBV11-2 to TRBJ1-1, with D perhaps TRBD1 (6 bases). The V and J ends lost 5 bases and 5 bases respectively, with 21 bases between them. Germline V gene sequence: CDR1 SGHAT, CDR2 FQNNGV. The CDR3 runs 16 residues. In DNA, the CDR3 is TGTGCCAGCAGCCCAGGGAGGGGGGGGGGCGGGACTGAAGCTTTCTTT. Amino acid sequence: CASSPGRGGGGTEAFF.

This rearrangement joins TRBV5-6 to TRBJ1-1; 7 nucleotides align to TRBD1. Germline assignment: CDR1 SGHDT and CDR2 YYEEEE. The length of the CDR3 is 15 residues. J lost 1 base, V lost 6 bases, and 9 bases had no gene match. The CDR3 DNA is TGTGCCAGCACCACATTTGGGACAGCGAACACTGAAGCTTTCTTT. Protein sequence: CASTTFGTANTEAFF.

This clonotype has a handful of counts. This chain connects TRBV4-2 to TRBJ2-2; the D gene is possibly TRBD1 (5 bases). The germline CDR1 and CDR2 sequences are LGHNA and YNFKEQ. V dropped 0 bases and J dropped 1 base, with 6 bases sitting between them. The length of the CDR3 is 15 residues. CDR3 in DNA: TGTGCCAGCAGCCAAGAGGACAAGAACACCGGGGAGCTGTTTTTT. Translation gives CASSQEDKNTGELFF.

This clonotype has a count of ten or more. The gene calls are TRBV28 and TRBJ1-1; the D gene is possibly TRBD1 (6 bases). V was trimmed by 3 bases and J by 2 bases, leaving 16 bases between them. The germline V gene encodes CDR1 MDHEN and CDR2 SYDVKM. The CDR3 consists of 16 residues. CDR3 nucleotide sequence: TGTGCCAGCAGTTTCTCCCACAGGGATATTAACACTGAAGCTTTCTTT. This encodes CASSFSHRDINTEAFF.

The rearrangement joins TRBV6-1 to TRBJ2-3, with 11 bases that match TRBD2. This CDR3 spans 15 amino acids. Trimming at V came to 3 bases and at J to 7 bases, leaving 6 bases not matched to a gene. Germline CDR1 and CDR2: MNHNS and SASEGT. The CDR3 DNA follows: TGTGCCAGCAGTGAGACTAGCGGGAAATTTAATACGCAGTATTTT. Its protein is CASSETSGKFNTQYF.

The chain carries TRBV2 and TRBJ1-2, with D perhaps matching TRBD1 (5 bases). Per the germline V gene, CDR1 is SNHLY and CDR2 is FYNNEI. The CDR3 spans 14 residues. V dropped 4 bases and J dropped 4 bases, with 13 bases sitting between them. CDR3 coding DNA: TGTGCCAGCAGTGGGCAGGGTCGGGCCTATGGCTACACCTTC. Translation gives CASSGQGRAYGYTF. Full variable domain (missing parts from reference TRBV2 and TRBJ1-2): EPEVTQTPSHQVTQMGQEVILRCVPISNHLYFYWYRQILGQKVEFLVSFYNNEISEKSEIFDDQFSVERPDGSNFTLKIRSTKLEDSAMYFCASSGQGRAYGYTFGSGTRLTVV.